This T cell receptor (beta chain) was documented in a study of cytomegalovirus exposure and HLA in healthy donors. Study results and caveats: As confirmed in vitro, three CMV-associated chains were specific for CMV antigens. The study designated over 150 TCR beta chains cytomegalovirus-associated. Both high specificity and high sensitivity reportedly marked the classifier's diagnosis of cytomegalovirus status.

Per germline, CDR1 MDHEN and CDR2 SYDVKM. The ends were cut back, 7 bases at V and 4 bases at J, with 13 bases in the middle. The CDR3 runs to 13 residues. Generated by immunoSEQ multiplex PCR, the TCRdb table keeps only in-frame clones and is missing some. Here the sample spans roughly 180,000 clones, around nine tenths being singletons. About this clone: Its antigen remains unidentified.

This sequence originates from a man younger than 40 in good health and CMV-seropositive. Sequences were obtained from PBMCs. The chain joins TRBV28 to TRBJ1-2; D unclear. CDR3 protein: CASTPGRAYGYTF. DNA for the CDR3: TGTGCCAGCACCCCCGGACGTGCCTATGGCTACACCTTC.